These 25 T cell receptor beta chains were sequenced from one sample in a study of blood T cell repertoires in COVID-19. Clones were read by immunoSEQ multiplex PCR, and TCRdb kept only the in-frame ones, dropping some. The table shows tens of thousands of clones, with approximately 87% occurring only once. Sequencing was performed on peripheral blood. These receptors were collected from a man of 80 years or more in a cohort sampled during active COVID-19.

CDR3 in DNA: TGTGCCAGCAGTGAAGGGGGGGAGGGCACCTACGAGCAGTACGTC. Encoded protein: CASSEGGEGTYEQYV. This chain links TRBV2 with TRBJ2-7; TRBD2 matches 7 bases. The germline gives CDR1 SNHLY, CDR2 FYNNEI. V shed 1 base and J 2 bases; nucleotides not matched to a gene: 5. The CDR3 is made up of 15 amino acids.

The chain is built from TRBV19 and TRBJ1-5; a possible D gene is TRBD1 (5 bases). Trimming took off 10 bases at V and 5 bases at J, with 24 bases between the two ends. There are 16 residues in the CDR3. Germline V lookup: CDR1 LNHDA, CDR2 SQIVND (reference sequence). CDR3 sequence (DNA): TGTGCCACTCCTATACAGGTCCAGGTAAGGGATCAGCCCCAGCATTTT. It specifies CATPIQVQVRDQPQHF.

The rearrangement joins TRBV6-5 to TRBJ2-3, with 8 bases lining up with TRBD1. Germline V gene lookup returns CDR1 MNHEY and CDR2 SVGAGI. With 6 bases clipped from V and 1 base from J, the junction kept 3 bases outside the gene matches. The CDR3 consists of 14 residues. CDR3 protein: CASSGTGRTDTQYF. CDR3 DNA: TGTGCCAGCAGCGGGACAGGACGCACAGATACGCAGTATTTT.

The chain couples TRBV19 to TRBJ2-5; 9 bases align to TRBD1. Germline V gives CDR1 LNHDA, CDR2 SQIVND (reference sequence). Trimming removed 1 base from V and 3 bases from J; junction bases left unmatched: 6. CDR3 length: 16 amino acids. The CDR3 DNA follows: TGTGCCAGTAGTATAGGACAGGGGGTAGCAGAAGAGACCCAGTACTTC. Protein sequence: CASSIGQGVAEETQYF.

This sequence joins TRBV7-8 and TRBJ1-2; no definite D call. Trimming cost V 5 bases and J 4 bases, with 11 bases left between them. The CDR3 sequence is 13 residues long. The germline gives CDR1 SGHVS, CDR2 FQNEAQ. DNA of the CDR3: TGTGCCAGCAGCGAGGGAGGTGGCTATGGCTACACCTTC. The encoded protein is CASSEGGGYGYTF. Drawing the rest from reference TRBV7-8 and TRBJ1-2, the complete variable domain is GAGVSQSPRYKVAKRGQDVALRCDPISGHVSLFWYQQALGQGPEFLTYFQNEAQLDKSGLPSDRFFAERPEGSVSTLKIQRTQQEDSAVYLCASSEGGGYGYTFGSGTRLTVV.

The chain links TRBV2 to TRBJ2-2; D gene ambiguous. The CDR3 contains 14 residues. The germline V and J ends were trimmed by 3 bases and 1 base, with 6 bases remaining between them. Germline V gene lookup returns CDR1 SNHLY and CDR2 FYNNEI. DNA for the CDR3: TGTGCCAGCAGTGAGCTAGTGAACACCGGGGAGCTGTTTTTT. Translation: CASSELVNTGELFF.

The chain is built from TRBV5-1 and TRBJ1-3; 9 bases are a match to TRBD1. Germline trimming cut 2 bases from V and 7 bases from J; bases unmatched to any gene: 7. Per germline, CDR1 SGHRS and CDR2 YFSETQ. The CDR3 runs 15 residues. CDR3 region: CASSFEGQGRNTIYF. Written as DNA, the CDR3 is TGCGCCAGCAGCTTTGAGGGACAGGGACGGAACACCATATATTTT.

The chain recombines TRBV5-1 with TRBJ2-2; 9 bases agree with TRBD1. Germline V gene lookup returns CDR1 SGHRS and CDR2 YFSETQ. With 2 bases clipped from V and 6 bases from J, the junction kept 5 bases outside the gene matches. This CDR3 has 15 amino acids. CDR3 protein: CASSLTRQGAGELFF. CDR3 DNA sequence: TGCGCCAGCAGCTTAACCCGACAGGGGGCCGGGGAGCTGTTTTTT.

The chain employs TRBV7-6 and TRBJ2-2, with 7 bases identical to TRBD1. CDR3 length: 16 amino acids. Trimming cost V 1 base and J 7 bases; bases outside gene matches: 9. The V gene's germline CDR1 is SGHVS and CDR2 FNYEAQ. CDR3 region: CASSLESYRGIGELFF. The CDR3 region has the DNA TGTGCCAGCAGCTTAGAATCGTACAGGGGTATCGGGGAGCTGTTTTTT.

This rearrangement joins TRBV7-6 to TRBJ1-1; D remains ambiguous. The CDR3 is 14 amino acids. Germline CDR1 is SGHVS and CDR2 is FNYEAQ. V was trimmed by 5 bases and J by 1 base, leaving 11 bases between them. CDR3 bases: TGTGCCAGCAGCCCATACATTGAGAACACTGAAGCTTTCTTT. The encoded protein is CASSPYIENTEAFF.

A remark on this clone: The limits of the CDR3 on the DNA are not certain, so only TCRdb's listed CDR3 is given. V usage is TRBV5-5 and J usage is TRBJ2-7; the D call in the table, TRBD1, was not verified against the DNA. Germline CDR1 reads SGHKS; CDR2 reads YYEKEE (reference sequence). With termini counted, the CDR3 has 15 amino acids. The CDR3: CASSFGPGQTYEQYF.

The chain carries TRBV5-1 and TRBJ2-2; 9 nucleotides line up with TRBD1. The J segment lost 7 bases and the V segment lost 2 bases, leaving 3 bases of the junction unmatched. Germline assignment: CDR1 SGHRS and CDR2 YFSETQ. CDR3 length equals 14 residues. CDR3 bases: TGCGCCAGCAGCTTAACAGGGGGCGGCGGGGAGCTGTTTTTT. It translates to CASSLTGGGGELFF. The full variable domain, its missing parts supplied by reference TRBV5-1 and TRBJ2-2, is KAGVTQTPRYLIKTRGQQVTLSCSPISGHRSVSWYQQTPGQGLQFLFEYFSETQRNKGNFPGRFSGRQFSNSRSEMNVSTLELGDSALYLCASSLTGGGGELFFGEGSRLTVL.

The V gene is TRBV28, the J gene TRBJ1-6; D call uncertain. This CDR3 comprises 12 residues. Per germline, CDR1 MDHEN and CDR2 SYDVKM. V shed 4 bases and J shed 10 bases, with 8 bases lying between them. The DNA of the CDR3 is TGTGCCAGCAGTTCTCCGGGGTCACCCCTCCACTTT. It codes for CASSSPGSPLHF.

CDR3 residues: CASSQAGDSGEELFF. The CDR3, as DNA: TGTGCCAGCAGCCAAGCGGGGGACAGTGGGGAGGAGCTGTTTTTT. The chain joins TRBV3-1 (or the pseudogene TRBV3-2) to TRBJ2-2, with D tentatively TRBD1 (7 bases). Trimming pared 1 base from V and 10 bases from J, leaving 16 bases between. There are 15 residues in the CDR3. Germline values: CDR1 LGHDT, CDR2 YNNKEL (reference sequence).

The chain has TRBV11-2 and TRBJ2-6, with D maybe TRBD1 (5 bases). The V gene lost 10 bases and the J gene lost 1 base, with 20 bases spanning the gap. Germline V gene sequence: CDR1 SGHAT, CDR2 FQNNGV. The CDR3 consists of 17 residues. CDR3 sequence: CATKGPGPWSGANVLTF. For the CDR3, the DNA is TGTGCCACGAAGGGTCCAGGGCCATGGTCTGGGGCCAACGTCCTGACTTTC.

The genes are TRBV6-2 or TRBV6-3 and TRBJ1-5, with a possible D match to TRBD1 (6 bases). This CDR3 has 14 residues. With 2 bases removed from V and 6 bases from J, the gap between germline ends came to 11 bases. CDR1 MNHEY and CDR2 SVGEGT come from the germline V gene. The CDR3 DNA reads as TGTGCCAGCAGTTACACAGGGATAAGTCAGCCCCAGCATTTT. This encodes CASSYTGISQPQHF.

The rearrangement uses TRBV6-4 and TRBJ2-1; D perhaps matches TRBD1 (7 bases). V lost 6 bases and J lost 8, with 11 bases in between. CDR1 is MRHNA, CDR2 SNTAGT, per germline. The CDR3 is 12 residues long. CDR3: CASSLRGDEQFF. As DNA, the CDR3 is TGTGCCAGCAGCCTCAGGGGGGATGAGCAGTTCTTC.

V usage is TRBV3-1 (or the pseudogene TRBV3-2) and J usage is TRBJ1-1; the D is unclear. V was clipped by 6 bases and J by 5 bases, with 13 bases between them. This CDR3 has 13 residues. Germline CDR1 is LGHDT and CDR2 is YNNKEL (reference sequence). CDR3 sequence (DNA): TGTGCCAGCAGTCCCTTTGGGAGTACTGAAGCTTTCTTT. Translation gives CASSPFGSTEAFF.

This sequence joins TRBV10-3 and TRBJ1-5; maybe TRBD1 (5 bases). The V end was cut by 0 bases, the J end by 5 bases, with 11 bases between. Germline V gene data show CDR1 as ENHRY and CDR2 as SYGVKD. This CDR3 has 15 amino acids. For the CDR3, the DNA is TGTGCCATCAGTGAGTCCTTTCAGGGCGATCAGCCCCAGCATTTT. This translates into CAISESFQGDQPQHF.

The rearrangement links TRBV6-5 to TRBJ1-6, with a tentative D call TRBD1 (5 bases). This CDR3 comprises 15 residues. V gave up 10 bases and J gave up 7 bases, with 20 bases separating them. From germline, CDR1 is MNHEY and CDR2 SVGAGI. CDR3 amino acids: CAIKREGLGNSPLHF. The CDR3, as DNA: TGTGCCATAAAAAGGGAGGGGCTTGGGAATTCACCCCTCCACTTT.

The chain has TRBV5-8 and TRBJ2-1; D gene unclear. The CDR3 covers 15 residues. Per germline, CDR1 SGHTS and CDR2 YDEGEE. V lost 0 bases and J 0 bases, leaving 7 bases between the germline ends. This CDR3 reads CASSLVGRSYNEQFF. The CDR3 DNA is TGTGCCAGCAGCTTGGTGGGCCGCTCCTACAATGAGCAGTTCTTC.

The chain employs TRBV5-4 and TRBJ2-2; TRBD1 might be the D (6 bases). Germline V CDR1 and CDR2: SGHNT, YYREEE (reference sequence). V lost 4 bases to trimming and J lost 0 bases, with 13 bases between them. This CDR3 contains 16 residues. Here the CDR3 reads CASSEGGGANTGELFF. The CDR3, as DNA: TGTGCCAGCAGCGAGGGTGGGGGCGCGAACACCGGGGAGCTGTTTTTT. Using reference TRBV5-4 and TRBJ2-2 for the parts outside the CDR3, the full variable domain is ETGVTQSPTHLIKTRGQQVTLRCSSQSGHNTVSWYQQALGQGPQFIFQYYREEENGRGNFPPRFSGLQFPNYSSELNVNALELDDSALYLCASSEGGGANTGELFFGEGSRLTVL.

The V and J genes are TRBV5-6 and TRBJ2-5, with D possibly matching TRBD1 (6 bases). The CDR3 totals 14 residues. Trimming pared 0 bases from V and 7 bases from J, leaving 13 bases between. From germline, CDR1 is SGHDT and CDR2 YYEEEE. The CDR3 DNA sequence: TGTGCCAGCAGCTTGGTGGGGGCTGGCGGGACCCAGTACTTC. The encoded protein is CASSLVGAGGTQYF.

The chain links TRBV5-1 to TRBJ2-2; D remains ambiguous. Germline V CDR1 and CDR2: SGHRS, YFSETQ. The CDR3 extends over 14 amino acids. Deletions cut 0 bases from V and 4 bases from J, with 7 bases between. This chain's CDR3 is CASSLGLPTGELFF. CDR3 DNA: TGCGCCAGCAGCTTGGGACTCCCCACCGGGGAGCTGTTTTTT.

V and J are TRBV5-1 and TRBJ2-1, with 13 bases aligning to TRBD2. The CDR3 has 17 amino acids. Germline CDR1 and CDR2: SGHRS and YFSETQ. The V gene end was trimmed by 4 bases and the J gene end by 5 bases; junction bases not matched to a gene: 9. The CDR3 DNA reads as TGCGCCAGCAGCGGGAGACTAGCGGGGGGCAGGGACAATGAGCAGTTCTTC. Amino acid sequence: CASSGRLAGGRDNEQFF.